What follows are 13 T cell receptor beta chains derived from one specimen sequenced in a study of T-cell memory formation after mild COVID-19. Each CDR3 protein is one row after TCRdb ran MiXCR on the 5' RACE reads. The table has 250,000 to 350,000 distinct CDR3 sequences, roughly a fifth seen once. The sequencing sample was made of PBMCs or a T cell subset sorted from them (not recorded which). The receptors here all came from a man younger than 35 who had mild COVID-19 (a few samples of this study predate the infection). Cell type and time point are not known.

The CDR3 DNA is TGTGCCAGCTCAGGGACAGAGAACACTGAAGCTTTCTTT. This sequence encodes CASSGTENTEAFF. The chain has TRBV18 and TRBJ1-1; 7 positions match TRBD1. This CDR3 has 13 residues. Germline V lookup: CDR1 KGHSH, CDR2 LQKENI. V was pared by 5 bases and J by 1 base, with 1 base of the junction left unmatched.

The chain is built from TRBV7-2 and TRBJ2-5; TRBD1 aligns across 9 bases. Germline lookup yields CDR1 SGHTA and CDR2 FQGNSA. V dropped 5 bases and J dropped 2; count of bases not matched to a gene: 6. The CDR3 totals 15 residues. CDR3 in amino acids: CASSLQGATQETQYF. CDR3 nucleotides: TGTGCCAGCAGCCTACAGGGGGCAACTCAAGAGACCCAGTACTTC.

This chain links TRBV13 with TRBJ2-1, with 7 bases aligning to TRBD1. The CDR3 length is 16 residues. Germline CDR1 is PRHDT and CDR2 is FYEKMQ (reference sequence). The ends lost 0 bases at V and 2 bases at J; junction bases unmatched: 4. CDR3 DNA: TGTGCCAGCAGCTTAGGAAGGGGGCAGACCTACAATGAGCAGTTCTTC. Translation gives CASSLGRGQTYNEQFF. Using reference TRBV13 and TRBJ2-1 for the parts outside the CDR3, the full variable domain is AAGVIQSPRHLIKEKRETATLKCYPIPRHDTVYWYQQGPGQDPQFLISFYEKMQSDKGSIPDRFSAQQFSDYHSELNMSSLELGDSALYFCASSLGRGQTYNEQFFGPGTRLTVL.

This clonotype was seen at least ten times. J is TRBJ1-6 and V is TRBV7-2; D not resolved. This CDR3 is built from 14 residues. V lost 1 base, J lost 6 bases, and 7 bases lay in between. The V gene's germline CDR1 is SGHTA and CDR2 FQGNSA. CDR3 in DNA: TGTGCCAGCAGCTTAGGAACAATTAATTCACCCCTCCACTTT. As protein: CASSLGTINSPLHF. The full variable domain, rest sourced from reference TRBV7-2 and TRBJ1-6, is GAGVSQSPSNKVTEKGKDVELRCDPISGHTALYWYRQSLGQGLEFLIYFQGNSAPDKSGLPSDRFSAERTGGSVSTLTIQRTQQEDSAVYLCASSLGTINSPLHFGNGTRLTVT.

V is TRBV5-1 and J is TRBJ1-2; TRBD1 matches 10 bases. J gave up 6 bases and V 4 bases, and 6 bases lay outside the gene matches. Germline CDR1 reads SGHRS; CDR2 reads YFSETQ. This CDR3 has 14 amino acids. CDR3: CASSEGQGIDGYTF. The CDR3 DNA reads TGCGCCAGCAGCGAGGGACAGGGGATCGATGGCTACACCTTC.

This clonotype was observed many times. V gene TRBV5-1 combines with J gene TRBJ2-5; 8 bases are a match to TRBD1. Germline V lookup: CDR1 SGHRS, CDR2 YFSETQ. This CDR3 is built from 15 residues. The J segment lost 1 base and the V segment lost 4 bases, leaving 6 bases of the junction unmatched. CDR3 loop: CASSPVTGGQETQYF. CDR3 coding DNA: TGCGCCAGCAGCCCGGTAACAGGGGGCCAAGAGACCCAGTACTTC.

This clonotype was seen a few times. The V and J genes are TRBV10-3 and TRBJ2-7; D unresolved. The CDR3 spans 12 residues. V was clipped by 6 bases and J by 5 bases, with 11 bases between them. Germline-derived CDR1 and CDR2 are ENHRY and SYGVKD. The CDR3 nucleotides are TGTGCCATCAGGGGTAGCATCAACGAGCAGTACTTC. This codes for CAIRGSINEQYF.

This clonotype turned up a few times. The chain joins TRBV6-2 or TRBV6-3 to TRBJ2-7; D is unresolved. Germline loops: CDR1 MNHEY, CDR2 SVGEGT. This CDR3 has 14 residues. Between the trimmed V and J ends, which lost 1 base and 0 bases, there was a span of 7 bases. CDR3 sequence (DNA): TGTGCCAGCAGTTACTACGGTGACTCCTACGAGCAGTACTTC. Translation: CASSYYGDSYEQYF.

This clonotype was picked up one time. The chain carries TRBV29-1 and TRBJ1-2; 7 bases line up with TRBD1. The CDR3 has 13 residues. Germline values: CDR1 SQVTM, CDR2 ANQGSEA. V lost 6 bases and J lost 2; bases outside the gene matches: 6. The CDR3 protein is CSVEDRRNYGYTF. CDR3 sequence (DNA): TGCAGCGTGGAGGACAGGCGGAACTATGGCTACACCTTC.

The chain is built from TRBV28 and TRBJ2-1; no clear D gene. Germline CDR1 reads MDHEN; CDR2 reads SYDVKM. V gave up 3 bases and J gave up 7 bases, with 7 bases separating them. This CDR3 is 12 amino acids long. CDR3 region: CASSFPLNEQFF. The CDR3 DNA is TGTGCCAGCAGTTTCCCCCTTAATGAGCAGTTCTTC.

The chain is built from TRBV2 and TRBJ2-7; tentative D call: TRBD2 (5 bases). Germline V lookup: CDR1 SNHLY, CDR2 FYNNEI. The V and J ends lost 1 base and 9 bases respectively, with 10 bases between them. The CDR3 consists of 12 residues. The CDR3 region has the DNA TGTGCCAGCAGTGAAGTCGGGATGTTGCAGTACTTC. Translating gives CASSEVGMLQYF.

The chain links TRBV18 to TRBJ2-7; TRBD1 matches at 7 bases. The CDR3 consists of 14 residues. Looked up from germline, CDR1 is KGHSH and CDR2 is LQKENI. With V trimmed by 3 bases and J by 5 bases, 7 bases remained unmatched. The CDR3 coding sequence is TGTGCCAGCTCACCTGACAGGGTAGGCCACGAGCAGTACTTC. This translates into CASSPDRVGHEQYF.

DNA for the CDR3: TGTGCCAGCAGGTCCGACAGTCGCAATCAGCCCCAGCATTTT. Translated, it gives CASRSDSRNQPQHF. This chain connects TRBV6-2 or TRBV6-3 to TRBJ1-5; D is possibly TRBD1 (5 bases). Trimming stripped 6 bases from V and 2 bases from J, with 11 bases between. The CDR3 extends over 14 amino acids. Germline lookup yields CDR1 MNHEY and CDR2 SVGEGT.